Listed below are T cell receptor beta chains from one sample, sequenced in a study of blood T cell repertoires in COVID-19. Here immunoSEQ multiplex PCR was the method, and the copy in TCRdb shows in-frame clones only, minus some. Of 200,000 to 250,000 clones listed, 85% to 90% are singletons. Sequencing was done on a sample of peripheral blood. The receptors stem from a man in his thirties or forties with COVID-19, enrolled during active disease. Both conserved end residues are part of each CDR3. D genes are given only for firm matches. Only some rows state a clone size, as once, few, many or a class for expanded clones.

d_call	v_call	clone_size	j_call	cdr3_aa	cdr3_nt
.	TRBV28	.	TRBJ1-6	CASRPTGPGSPLHF	TGTGCCAGCAGACCTACAGGGCCCGGATCACCCCTCCACTTT
.	TRBV4-3	.	TRBJ2-2	CASSQERFRGAGELFF	TGCGCCAGCAGCCAAGAAAGATTCAGGGGGGCCGGGGAGCTGTTTTTT
TRBD1	TRBV5-1	few	TRBJ1-1	CASSSTGTGATEAFF	TGCGCCAGCAGCTCTACCGGGACAGGGGCCACTGAAGCTTTCTTT
TRBD1	TRBV27	.	TRBJ1-5	CASTNPRQGTRRTLNQPQHF	TGTGCCAGCACCAACCCCAGACAGGGTACCCGACGAACTCTCAATCAGCCCCAGCATTTT
.	TRBV3-1/TRBV3-2	.	TRBJ1-1	CASSQDSGGPNWNTEAFF	TGTGCCAGCAGCCAAGATTCGGGGGGACCTAACTGGAACACTGAAGCTTTCTTT
TRBD1	TRBV27	.	TRBJ1-2	CASSLALDRGKYGYTF	TGTGCCAGCAGTTTGGCGCTGGACAGGGGAAAGTATGGCTACACCTTC
.	TRBV19	.	TRBJ1-6	CASSIALVNSPLHF	TGTGCCAGTAGTATAGCCCTCGTTAATTCACCCCTCCACTTT
.	TRBV11-2	.	TRBJ2-7	CASSLGQHYEQYF	TGTGCCAGCAGCCTTGGACAGCACTACGAGCAGTACTTC
.	TRBV27	once	TRBJ2-1	CASSLSMASEKFF	TGTGCCAGCAGTTTATCGATGGCTAGTGAGAAGTTCTTC
.	TRBV5-1	.	TRBJ1-2	CASSSHRDNYGYTF	TGCGCCAGCAGCTCCCACAGGGACAACTATGGCTACACCTTC
TRBD1	TRBV2	.	TRBJ2-7	CASSEQGAYEQYF	TGTGCCAGCAGTGAACAGGGGGCCTACGAGCAGTACTTC
TRBD1	TRBV6-5	.	TRBJ1-1	CASSRGQGTEAFF	TGTGCCAGCAGCCGGGGACAGGGAACTGAAGCTTTCTTT
.	TRBV3-1/TRBV3-2	.	TRBJ1-2	CASSRDYRELAYGYTF	TGTGCCAGCAGCCGAGACTACAGGGAACTTGCCTATGGCTACACCTTC
.	TRBV3-1/TRBV3-2	.	TRBJ1-6	CASSQASGVYSPLHF	TGTGCCAGCAGCCAAGCTTCAGGGGTATATTCACCCCTCCACTTT
.	TRBV6-7	.	TRBJ2-7	CASSYSRGTSPEQYF	TGTGCCAGCAGTTACTCGAGAGGCACCTCCCCCGAGCAGTACTTC
TRBD2	TRBV3-1/TRBV3-2	.	TRBJ2-3	CASSQLAGSTDTQYF	TGTGCCAGCAGCCAACTAGCGGGGAGCACAGATACGCAGTATTTT
.	TRBV6-1	once	TRBJ1-2	CASSETWGYTF	TGTGCCAGCAGTGAAACTTGGGGCTACACCTTC
.	TRBV5-5	.	TRBJ2-4	CASSLAGIASLAKNIQYF	TGTGCCAGCAGCTTGGCGGGGATTGCCAGCCTCGCCAAAAACATTCAGTACTTC
TRBD1	TRBV27	.	TRBJ1-5	CASSSEGAGNQPQHF	TGTGCCAGCAGTTCCGAGGGGGCCGGCAATCAGCCCCAGCATTTT
.	TRBV5-6	.	TRBJ2-5	CASSLGDRETQYF	TGTGCCAGCAGCTTAGGAGACCGAGAGACCCAGTACTTC
TRBD1	TRBV19	.	TRBJ1-5	CASRPRDRRNQPQHF	TGTGCCAGTAGACCAAGGGACAGGCGGAATCAGCCCCAGCATTTT
.	TRBV6-5	.	TRBJ1-3	CASLSSGNTIYF	TGTGCCAGCCTGAGCTCTGGAAACACCATATATTTT
.	TRBV7-9	.	TRBJ2-1	CASTLLVYNEQFF	TGTGCCAGCACCCTACTAGTTTACAATGAGCAGTTCTTC
TRBD1	TRBV19	once	TRBJ2-7	CASSTYPGQGGYEQYF	TGTGCCAGTAGTACTTATCCGGGACAGGGGGGGTACGAGCAGTACTTC
TRBD2	TRBV19	.	TRBJ2-7	CASSTLGLAGPPYEQYF	TGTGCCAGTAGTACCCTAGGACTAGCGGGACCCCCCTACGAGCAGTACTTC
TRBD1	TRBV2	.	TRBJ2-3	CASSVVGQSTDTQYF	TGTGCCAGCAGTGTCGTGGGACAGAGCACAGATACGCAGTATTTT
.	TRBV19	.	TRBJ1-1	CASRDMNTEAFF	TGTGCCAGTCGAGATATGAACACTGAAGCTTTCTTT
.	TRBV7-2	.	TRBJ1-6	CASSYRVLNSPLHF	TGTGCCAGCAGCTACAGGGTCTTGAATTCACCCCTCCACTTT
.	TRBV10-3	.	TRBJ1-5	CAISDSSGTQPQHF	TGTGCCATCAGTGATTCGTCGGGTACTCAGCCCCAGCATTTT
.	TRBV27	once	TRBJ1-5	CASKPGSNQPQHF	TGTGCCAGCAAACCAGGTAGCAATCAGCCCCAGCATTTT
.	TRBV21-1	.	TRBJ2-7	CASSKVALEPRAQEQYF	TGTGCCAGCAGCAAAGTGGCCCTCGAACCGCGGGCCCAAGAGCAGTACTTC
TRBD1	TRBV28	.	TRBJ1-6	CASWTGGYNSPLHF	TGTGCCAGCTGGACAGGGGGGTATAATTCACCCCTCCACTTT
TRBD2	TRBV18	.	TRBJ2-7	CASSPPLAGSYEQYF	TGTGCCAGCTCACCTCCACTAGCGGGGTCCTACGAGCAGTACTTC
.	TRBV7-6	.	TRBJ1-1	CASSLEAGRNTEAFF	TGTGCCAGCAGCTTAGAAGCAGGCAGGAACACTGAAGCTTTCTTT
TRBD1	TRBV5-6	.	TRBJ2-1	CASSFSGGASYNEQFF	TGTGCCAGCAGCTTTTCAGGGGGTGCGTCCTACAATGAGCAGTTCTTC
.	TRBV7-2	.	TRBJ2-2	CASSEVAANTGELFF	TGTGCCAGCAGCGAAGTAGCGGCGAACACCGGGGAGCTGTTTTTT
.	TRBV12-3/TRBV12-4	.	TRBJ1-5	CASRRGGNQPQHF	TGTGCCAGCAGGAGAGGGGGTAATCAGCCCCAGCATTTT
.	TRBV19	.	TRBJ1-1	CASSRTGGWTEAFF	TGTGCCAGTAGCCGCACAGGTGGGTGGACTGAAGCTTTCTTT
TRBD1	TRBV19	few	TRBJ2-2	CASSGRDRERRNTGELFF	TGTGCCAGTAGTGGCCGGGACAGGGAGCGACGGAACACCGGGGAGCTGTTTTTT
.	TRBV6-5	.	TRBJ1-6	CASTRDSYNSPLHF	TGTGCCAGCACTCGGGACTCCTATAATTCACCCCTCCACTTT
.	TRBV4-2	.	TRBJ2-7	CASSQDEGGGSYEQYF	TGTGCCAGCAGCCAAGACGAAGGCGGCGGCTCCTACGAGCAGTACTTC
TRBD1	TRBV29-1	.	TRBJ1-2	CSVELRQGGNYGYTF	TGCAGCGTTGAATTGAGACAGGGGGGCAACTATGGCTACACCTTC
TRBD1	TRBV18	.	TRBJ2-5	CASSPQTGGQKTQYF	TGTGCCAGCTCACCGCAGACAGGGGGCCAAAAGACCCAGTACTTC
.	TRBV7-9	.	TRBJ2-2	CASTQSATKPNTGELFF	TGTGCCAGCACCCAATCAGCGACCAAACCGAACACCGGGGAGCTGTTTTTT
.	TRBV19	once	TRBJ1-5	CASSIRDQPQHF	TGTGCCAGTAGTATCCGTGATCAGCCCCAGCATTTT
TRBD1	TRBV5-6	once	TRBJ2-7	CASSLTQGAYEQYF	TGTGCCAGCAGCTTGACGCAGGGGGCTTACGAGCAGTACTTC
TRBD2	TRBV19	.	TRBJ2-2	CASSIINGGRHTGELFF	TGTGCCAGTAGTATAATAAACGGCGGGAGGCACACCGGGGAGCTGTTTTTT
.	TRBV10-1	.	TRBJ2-7	CASSEKTLEGEQYF	TGCGCCAGCAGTGAGAAGACCCTGGAGGGCGAGCAGTACTTC
.	TRBV20-1	few	TRBJ2-7	CSARDNYEQYF	TGCAGTGCTAGAGACAACTACGAGCAGTACTTC
TRBD1	TRBV4-1	.	TRBJ1-2	CASSQPGQGRDGYTF	TGCGCCAGCAGCCAACCGGGACAGGGTCGTGATGGCTACACCTTC
.	TRBV19	.	TRBJ1-2	CASSIEQGNYGYTF	TGTGCCAGTAGTATAGAGCAGGGAAACTATGGCTACACCTTC
TRBD1	TRBV7-9	.	TRBJ1-1	CASRTGPEAFF	TGTGCCAGCAGGACAGGGCCTGAAGCTTTCTTT
TRBD1	TRBV19	.	TRBJ2-7	CASSIAGTASSYEQYF	TGTGCCAGTAGTATAGCGGGGACAGCTAGCTCCTACGAGCAGTACTTC
TRBD2	TRBV7-3	.	TRBJ2-2	CASSIIAGGNTGELFF	TGTGCCAGCAGCATTATAGCGGGAGGGAACACCGGGGAGCTGTTTTTT
.	TRBV27	.	TRBJ1-5	CASRSGYQPQHF	TGTGCCAGCCGTTCGGGATATCAGCCCCAGCATTTT
TRBD1	TRBV5-6	.	TRBJ1-5	CASSFRTGRNQPQHF	TGTGCCAGCAGCTTTCGGACAGGGCGAAATCAGCCCCAGCATTTT
TRBD2	TRBV18	.	TRBJ2-2	CASSLTPGTETTGTRNTGELFF	TGTGCCAGCTCACTAACTCCCGGGACGGAAACTACCGGGACTAGAAACACCGGGGAGCTGTTTTTT
.	TRBV12-2	.	TRBJ2-1	CASRSPVADRGPWNEQFF	TGTGCAAGTCGCTCACCCGTTGCGGACAGGGGGCCATGGAATGAGCAGTTCTTC
.	TRBV28	.	TRBJ1-1	CASSLIRGNTEAFF	TGTGCCAGCAGTTTAATTAGGGGGAACACTGAAGCTTTCTTT